The entry below describes one TCR beta chain. As yet, its antigen is unknown. This specimen comes from a study of cytomegalovirus exposure and HLA in healthy donors. Broader study findings: TCR beta sequences reportedly predicted most subjects' HLA-A and HLA-B alleles accurately.

PCR used 60 Vbeta primers and 13 Jbeta primers. Sequenced by immunoSEQ multiplex PCR; TCRdb stores in-frame clones only, minus some. The sample comprises roughly 120,000 clones, about 68% of which are singletons, and 7.5% to 9.5% rests with the top ten. CDR3 length equals 14 residues. Germline assignment: CDR1 MGHDK and CDR2 SYGVNS. With 4 bases clipped from V and 4 bases from J, the junction kept 2 bases outside the gene matches. This chain joins TRBV25-1 and TRBJ1-5; TRBD1 aligns across 9 bases. The clonotype was recovered from a woman aged 35 to 49 in good health and CMV-seropositive. Sequencing input: PBMCs. CDR3 protein: CASSAGTGNQPQHF. In DNA, the CDR3 is TGTGCCAGCAGTGCCGGGACAGGGAATCAGCCCCAGCATTTT.